This TCR beta chain was sequenced for a study of tumor-infiltrating lymphocytes in primary liver carcinoma. As regards this clonotype: The junction shows a germline mismatch at one end, possibly a read error.

CDR3 length equals 14 residues. CDR1 is ENHRY, CDR2 SYGVKD, per germline. The investigators made TCR beta cDNA from roughly 460 ng total RNA, using a constant-region primer. Three nested multiplex PCR rounds, a slightly modified ARM-PCR method, built the TCR beta libraries. Forward primers for TRBV1-TRBV30 and a C-beta reverse primer served the first two PCR rounds, at about 9 cycles each. Each CDR3 protein is one row after TCRdb ran MiXCR on the multiplex PCR reads. The repertoire holds about 23,000 distinct CDR3 sequences, with around 77% as singletons. Unsorted bulk tissue, 20-30 mg of it, served as the source for co-extraction of RNA and DNA.

This sequence originates from a woman in her twenties or thirties with primary liver carcinoma and hepatitis B virus infection. The source material was liver tumor tissue from sampling region 5. The subset denotes: tumor region T5, tumor centre. The chain combines TRBV10-3 with TRBJ1-3; D is unclear. Written as DNA, the CDR3 is TGCGCCATCGGTGAGTCAGTTTCTGGAAGCACCATATATTTT. Protein: CAIGESVSGSTIYF.